Presented here are 5 T cell receptor beta chains from one specimen sequenced in a study of T cells in localized non-small cell lung cancer. Sequenced by immunoSEQ multiplex PCR; TCRdb stores in-frame clones only, minus some. The data contain around 91,000 clones, roughly 86% of them singletons. Source: peripheral blood, taken before any cancer treatment. These receptors were taken from a man aged 40 to 70 with stage I squamous cell lung carcinoma.

V usage is TRBV30 and J usage is TRBJ1-6; D uncertain. The CDR3 sequence is 16 residues long. The germline gives CDR1 GTSNPN, CDR2 SVGIG (reference sequence). The V gene lost 2 bases and the J gene lost 3 bases, with 14 bases spanning the gap. CDR3 protein: CAWSLGPLNYNSPLHF. The CDR3 region has the DNA TGTGCCTGGAGTCTTGGACCCCTTAACTATAATTCACCCCTCCACTTT.

CDR3 bases: TGCGCCAGCAGCTTAGGCGCTGGAGGGACCGGGGAGCTGTTTTTT. Translated, it gives CASSLGAGGTGELFF. V gene TRBV5-1 combines with J gene TRBJ2-2; possibly TRBD2 for D (6 bases). Germline V gives CDR1 SGHRS, CDR2 YFSETQ. Deletions cut 2 bases from V and 5 bases from J, with 13 bases between. The CDR3 is 15 amino acids.

J is TRBJ2-1 and V is TRBV10-2; 10 positions agree with TRBD2. CDR1 is WSHSY, CDR2 SAAADI, per germline. V shed 10 bases and J 12 bases; nucleotides not matched to a gene: 6. This CDR3 has 11 residues. CDR3 amino acids: CATLTSGPQFF. In nucleotides, the CDR3 is TGCGCCACCCTGACTAGCGGGCCGCAGTTCTTC.

In its sample, this clone was seen once. The chain couples TRBV9 to TRBJ1-2; D unresolved. The CDR3 contains 16 residues. Between the trimmed V and J ends, which lost 0 bases and 6 bases, there was a span of 18 bases. Germline CDR1 reads SGDLS; CDR2 reads YYNGEE. DNA of the CDR3: TGTGCCAGCAGCGTAGATCATAGGTCTCCCGGGGATGGCTACACCTTC. The encoded protein is CASSVDHRSPGDGYTF.

The genes are TRBV7-9 and TRBJ1-3; no clear D. CDR1 is SEHNR, CDR2 FQNEAQ, per germline (reference sequence). The CDR3 sequence is 15 residues long. The germline V and J ends were trimmed by 2 bases and 7 bases, with 15 bases remaining between them. Here the CDR3 reads CASSLFLKGLNTIYF. CDR3 sequence (DNA): TGTGCCAGCAGCTTATTTCTTAAGGGTTTGAACACCATATATTTT.